The rows below give T cell receptor beta chains drawn from one sample of a study of early T cells in non-severe SARS-CoV-2 infection. TCRdb called the 5' RACE reads again in MiXCR, with one record for every CDR3 protein. Of roughly 24,000 distinct CDR3 sequences in the sample, about 3.7% were seen once. The sample was whole blood. The receptors here all came from an adult who was a healthcare worker with PCR-confirmed SARS-CoV-2 infection or an uninfected control (not recorded which). The CDR3 runs from the conserved cysteine through the conserved F or W. Fields, in order: D gene, J gene, clone size, V gene, CDR3 DNA, CDR3 protein. A D gene is named only where the DNA matches it firmly. Not every row has a clone size; where given, it reads once, few, many or a size class.

-,TRBJ1-5,many,TRBV19,TGTGCCAGTAGTGTCACCCGACATCAGCCCCAGCATTTT,CASSVTRHQPQHF
-,TRBJ2-7,-,TRBV6-1,TGTGCCAGCAGTCACAGGGAGGTCCACGAGCAGTACTTC,CASSHREVHEQYF
-,TRBJ1-5,-,TRBV12-3/TRBV12-4,TGTGCCAGCAGAACACAAGGGCCCCAGCATTTT,CASRTQGPQHF
TRBD2,TRBJ2-7,many,TRBV7-9,TGTGCCAGCAGCAGCTGGACTAGCGGAACCTACGAGCAGTACTTC,CASSSWTSGTYEQYF
-,TRBJ2-1,many,TRBV7-6,TGTGCCAGCAGCTTAGGGATCGATGAGCAGTTCTTC,CASSLGIDEQFF
-,TRBJ2-3,many,TRBV29-1,TGCAGCGTTCTCACGACAGGAGATACGCAGTATTTT,CSVLTTGDTQYF
TRBD1,TRBJ2-6,few,TRBV24-1,TGTGCCACCAGTGATTCCCCGGGACAGGGGAAAACTGGGGCCAACGTCCTGACTTTC,CATSDSPGQGKTGANVLTF
TRBD1,TRBJ2-7,many,TRBV28,TGTGCCAGCAGCTTGGGACAGTACGAGCAGTACTTC,CASSLGQYEQYF
-,TRBJ1-1,many,TRBV28,TGTGCCAGCAGTCCGCCCGGAGGAACTGAAGCTTTCTTT,CASSPPGGTEAFF
TRBD2,TRBJ2-1,many,TRBV6-5,TGTGCCAGCAGTTCAGGACTAGCGGTTTACAATGAGCAGTTCTTC,CASSSGLAVYNEQFF
-,TRBJ1-1,many,TRBV10-2,TGCGCCAGCAGTGGGGCTCGTACTGAAGCTTTCTTT,CASSGARTEAFF
-,TRBJ1-2,-,TRBV6-6,TGTGCCAGCAGCTCTGACGGATTCTATGGCTACACCTTC,CASSSDGFYGYTF
-,TRBJ1-6,many,TRBV6-2/TRBV6-3,TGTGCCAGCAGTCCCGGGTCCCTGAATTCACCCCTCCACTTT,CASSPGSLNSPLHF
-,TRBJ2-1,many,TRBV11-3,TGTGCCAGCAGTGAGGGACAAACCTACAATGAGCAGTTCTTC,CASSEGQTYNEQFF
TRBD1,TRBJ2-6,medium-sized,TRBV7-2,TGTGCCAGCAGCCCGACAGGGGGTTCCGGGGCCAACGTCCTGACTTTC,CASSPTGGSGANVLTF
TRBD1,TRBJ1-1,medium-sized,TRBV28,TGTGCCAGCAGTTTAGGGACAGTCGTGTGGAAGAACACTGAAGCTTTCTTT,CASSLGTVVWKNTEAFF
-,TRBJ2-2,few,TRBV15,TGTGCCACCAGCAGACCCGGATCGGGACAGAACACCGGGGAGCTGTTTTTT,CATSRPGSGQNTGELFF
TRBD1,TRBJ2-3,-,TRBV25-1,TGTGCCAGCAGTGACTGGACAGGGGCTAGCACAGATACGCAGTATTTT,CASSDWTGASTDTQYF
TRBD1,TRBJ1-5,many,TRBV2,TGTGCCAGCAGAGGAGGGACAGGGGGAGACAATCAGCCCCAGCATTTT,CASRGGTGGDNQPQHF
-,TRBJ2-1,many,TRBV20-1,TGCAGTGCTAGATCCCCCCTGTTAGTTTACAATGAGCAGTTCTTC,CSARSPLLVYNEQFF
-,TRBJ2-1,large,TRBV6-4,TGTGCCAGCAGTGAGGGACTGCACTCCTACAATGAGCAGTTCTTC,CASSEGLHSYNEQFF
TRBD1,TRBJ1-6,many,TRBV30,TGTGCCTGGATGATGGGACAGGAGTATAATTCACCCCTCCACTTT,CAWMMGQEYNSPLHF
-,TRBJ2-7,-,TRBV27,TGTGCCACCCTAAGCTGGGTGACACCATACGAGCAGTACTTC,CATLSWVTPYEQYF
-,TRBJ2-1,-,TRBV12-3/TRBV12-4,TGTGCCAGCACCTCTTCGGGATACTACAATGAGCAGTTCTTC,CASTSSGYYNEQFF
TRBD1,TRBJ2-5,many,TRBV29-1,TGCAGCGTCGACAAAAACAGGGGAGAGACCCAGTACTTC,CSVDKNRGETQYF
-,TRBJ1-1,medium-sized,TRBV18,TGTGCCAGCTCAAAACAGGGCACGAACACTGAAGCTTTCTTT,CASSKQGTNTEAFF
-,TRBJ2-1,medium-sized,TRBV12-3/TRBV12-4,TGTGCCAGCTGCCTAAAGACAGGAATGGATGAGCAGTTCTTC,CASCLKTGMDEQFF
-,TRBJ2-1,many,TRBV9,TGTGCCAGCAGTACTACCGGGACTCGGGAGCAGTTCTTC,CASSTTGTREQFF
TRBD2,TRBJ2-7,many,TRBV6-2/TRBV6-3,TGTGCCAGCAGTTACTCCCGACTAGCGGGCTCCTACGAGCAGTACTTC,CASSYSRLAGSYEQYF
-,TRBJ1-1,few,TRBV12-3/TRBV12-4,TGTGCCAGCAGTCCCCGACAGACGAACACTGAAGCTTTCTTT,CASSPRQTNTEAFF
-,TRBJ2-7,many,TRBV7-2,TGTGCCAGCAGCCCGTTCTCCTCCGAGCAGTACTTC,CASSPFSSEQYF
-,TRBJ2-7,many,TRBV20-1,TGCAGTGCTAGAGGTGGGGCTGTTTACGAGCAGTACTTC,CSARGGAVYEQYF
TRBD1,TRBJ2-3,many,TRBV12-3/TRBV12-4,TGTGCCACTCTCCGGGACAGGGGCACAGATACGCAGTATTTT,CATLRDRGTDTQYF
-,TRBJ2-1,many,TRBV6-1,TGTGCCAGCAGCCCTAGGGCGTCTATCAATGAGCAGTTCTTC,CASSPRASINEQFF
TRBD2,TRBJ2-3,many,TRBV9,TGTGCCAGCAGCACGGGGGGGGCGGGCACAGATACGCAGTATTTT,CASSTGGAGTDTQYF
-,TRBJ2-7,-,TRBV20-1,TGCAGTGCTCTTAGGCGCCCCAGCTCCTACGAGCAGTACTTC,CSALRRPSSYEQYF
TRBD1,TRBJ2-6,few,TRBV28,TGTGCCACAGGGGGAGAGGGACCTACTGGGGCCAACGTCCTGACTTTC,CATGGEGPTGANVLTF
TRBD2,TRBJ2-7,many,TRBV11-3,TGTGCCAGCGGGACTAACTCCTACGAGCAGTACTTC,CASGTNSYEQYF
-,TRBJ2-6,many,TRBV5-1,TGCGCCAGCAGCTTTATGGCAGGGGCTCCTCGTGGGGCCAACGTCCTGACTTTC,CASSFMAGAPRGANVLTF
TRBD1,TRBJ1-1,many,TRBV12-3/TRBV12-4,TGTGCCAGCAGTTTATTAGCAGGGGGCACTGAAGCTTTCTTT,CASSLLAGGTEAFF
-,TRBJ1-6,few,TRBV7-8,TGTGCCAGCAGCCGGGGGGCCTATAATTCACCCCTCCACTTT,CASSRGAYNSPLHF
-,TRBJ2-7,many,TRBV9,TGTGCCAGCAGCCCCCCCCACGGCAGGCCCTACGAGCAGTACTTC,CASSPPHGRPYEQYF
TRBD1,TRBJ1-6,many,TRBV5-1,TGCGCCAGCACTAGACAGGGGGCTGACAATTCACCCCTCCACTTT,CASTRQGADNSPLHF
TRBD1,TRBJ1-4,-,TRBV24-1,TGTGCCACCAGTGATGCAGGGGGCGGTGGAAATGAAAAACTGTTTTTT,CATSDAGGGGNEKLFF
-,TRBJ1-5,many,TRBV5-1,TGCGCCAGCAGCTCTGGGACGGATAGCAATCAGCCCCAGCATTTT,CASSSGTDSNQPQHF